Sequencing of this T cell receptor (beta chain) was carried out in a study of cytomegalovirus exposure and HLA in healthy donors. The ends lost 3 bases at V and 2 bases at J; junction bases unmatched: 3. The CDR3 loop spans 15 amino acids. The germline CDR1 and CDR2 sequences are KGHSH and LQKENI. PCR involved 60 Vbeta and 13 Jbeta primers. Assay used: immunoSEQ multiplex PCR; TCRdb lists only in-frame clones, some missing. This table holds about 120,000 clones, approximately 75% found once. This TCR was recovered from a man aged 30 to 45 in good health and CMV-seronegative. This chain connects TRBV18 to TRBJ2-2; TRBD1 agrees at 7 bases. Sequences were obtained from PBMCs. The CDR3 nucleotides are TGTGCCAGCTCACCGTCAGGGGGTAACACCGGGGAGCTGTTTTTT. It is translated as CASSPSGGNTGELFF. Full variable domain (rest looked up from reference TRBV18 and TRBJ2-2): NAGVMQNPRHLVRRRGQEARLRCSPMKGHSHVYWYRQLPEEGLKFMVYLQKENIIDESGMPKERFSAEFPKEGPSILRIQQVVRGDSAAYFCASSPSGGNTGELFFGEGSRLTVL.